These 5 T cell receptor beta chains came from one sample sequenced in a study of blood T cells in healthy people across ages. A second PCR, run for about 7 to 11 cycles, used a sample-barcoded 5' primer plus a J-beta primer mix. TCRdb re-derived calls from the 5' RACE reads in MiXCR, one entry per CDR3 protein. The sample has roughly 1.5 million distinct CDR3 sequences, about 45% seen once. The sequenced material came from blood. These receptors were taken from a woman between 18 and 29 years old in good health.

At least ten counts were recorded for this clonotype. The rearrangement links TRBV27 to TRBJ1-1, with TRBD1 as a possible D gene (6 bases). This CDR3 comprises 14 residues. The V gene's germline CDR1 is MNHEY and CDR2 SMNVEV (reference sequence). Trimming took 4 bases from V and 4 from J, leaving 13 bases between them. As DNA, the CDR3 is TGTGCCAGCAGTTCCGGGGGCGCGAGCACTGAAGCTTTCTTT. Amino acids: CASSSGGASTEAFF.

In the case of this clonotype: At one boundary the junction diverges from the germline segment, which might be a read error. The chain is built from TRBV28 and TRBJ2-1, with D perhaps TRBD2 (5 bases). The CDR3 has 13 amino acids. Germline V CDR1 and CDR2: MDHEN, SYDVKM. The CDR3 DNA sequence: TGTGCCGGCAGCCTACTAGGAACCAATGAGCAGTTCTTC. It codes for CAGSLLGTNEQFF.

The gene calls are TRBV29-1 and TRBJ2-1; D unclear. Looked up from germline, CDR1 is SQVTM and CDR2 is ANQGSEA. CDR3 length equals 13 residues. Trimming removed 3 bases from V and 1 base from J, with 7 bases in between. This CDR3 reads CSVDVGSYNEQFF. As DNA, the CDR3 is TGCAGCGTTGACGTGGGGTCCTACAATGAGCAGTTCTTC.

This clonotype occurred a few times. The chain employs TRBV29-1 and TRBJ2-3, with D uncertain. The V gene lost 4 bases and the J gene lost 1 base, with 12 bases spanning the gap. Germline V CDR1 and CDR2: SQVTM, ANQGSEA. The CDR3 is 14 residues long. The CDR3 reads CSVGLGWGTDTQYF. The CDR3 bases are TGCAGCGTTGGCTTGGGATGGGGCACAGATACGCAGTATTTT.

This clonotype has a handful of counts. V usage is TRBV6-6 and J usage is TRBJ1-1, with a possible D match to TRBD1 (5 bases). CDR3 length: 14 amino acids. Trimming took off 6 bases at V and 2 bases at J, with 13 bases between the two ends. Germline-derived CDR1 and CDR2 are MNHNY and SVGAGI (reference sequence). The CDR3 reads CASSRQKINTEAFF. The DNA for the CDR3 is TGTGCCAGCAGCCGACAGAAAATAAACACTGAAGCTTTCTTT.